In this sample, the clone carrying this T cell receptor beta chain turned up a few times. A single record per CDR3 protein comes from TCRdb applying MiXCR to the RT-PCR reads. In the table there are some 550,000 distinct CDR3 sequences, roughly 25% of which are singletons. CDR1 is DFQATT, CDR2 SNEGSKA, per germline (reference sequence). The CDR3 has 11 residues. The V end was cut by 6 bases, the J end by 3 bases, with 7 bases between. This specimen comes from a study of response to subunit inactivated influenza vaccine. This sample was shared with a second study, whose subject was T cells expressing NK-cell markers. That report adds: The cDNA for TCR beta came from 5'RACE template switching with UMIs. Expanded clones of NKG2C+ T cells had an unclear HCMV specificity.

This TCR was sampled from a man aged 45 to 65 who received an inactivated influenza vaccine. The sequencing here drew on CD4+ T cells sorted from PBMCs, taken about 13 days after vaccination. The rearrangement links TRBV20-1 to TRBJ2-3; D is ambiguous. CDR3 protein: CSALPTDTQYF. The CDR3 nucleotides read TGCAGTGCCCTACCTACAGATACGCAGTATTTT.